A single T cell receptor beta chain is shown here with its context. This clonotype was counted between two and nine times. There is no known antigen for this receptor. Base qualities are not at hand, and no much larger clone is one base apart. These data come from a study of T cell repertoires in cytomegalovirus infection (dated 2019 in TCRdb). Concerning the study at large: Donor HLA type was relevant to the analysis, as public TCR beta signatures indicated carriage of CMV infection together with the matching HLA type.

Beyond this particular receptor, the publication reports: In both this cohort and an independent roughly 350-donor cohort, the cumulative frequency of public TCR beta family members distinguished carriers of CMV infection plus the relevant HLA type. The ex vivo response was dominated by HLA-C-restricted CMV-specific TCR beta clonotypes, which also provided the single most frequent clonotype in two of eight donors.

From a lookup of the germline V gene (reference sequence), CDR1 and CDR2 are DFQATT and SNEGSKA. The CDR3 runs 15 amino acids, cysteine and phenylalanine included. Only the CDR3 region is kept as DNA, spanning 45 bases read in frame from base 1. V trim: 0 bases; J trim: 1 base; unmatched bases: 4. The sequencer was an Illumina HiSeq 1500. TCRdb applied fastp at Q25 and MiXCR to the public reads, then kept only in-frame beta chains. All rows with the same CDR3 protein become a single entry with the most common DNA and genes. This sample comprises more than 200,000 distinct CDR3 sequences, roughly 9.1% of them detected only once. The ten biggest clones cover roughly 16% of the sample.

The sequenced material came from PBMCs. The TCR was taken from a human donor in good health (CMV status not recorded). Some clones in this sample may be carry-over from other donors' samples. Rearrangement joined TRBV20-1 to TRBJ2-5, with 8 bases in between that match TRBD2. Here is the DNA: TGCAGTGCTAGAGACCAGCGGGGGCGCCAAGAGACCCAGTACTTC. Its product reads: CSARDQRGRQETQYF.